These 17 T cell receptor beta chains were all obtained from the same sample, sequenced in a study of shared clonotypes between healthy human individuals. Measured with immunoSEQ multiplex PCR; TCRdb has only the in-frame clones, and not every one. Among about 1.1 million clones listed, about 84% were seen once. Sequenced sample: memory CD4+ T cells from PBMCs. As for subset: CD45RA-negative fraction. Receptors originate from a man younger than 30 in good health. Some clones in this sample may be carry-over from other donors' samples.

The CDR3 sequence: CASSLTGDQETQYF. Written as DNA, the CDR3 is TGCGCCAGCAGCCTGACAGGGGACCAAGAGACCCAGTACTTC. The rearrangement links TRBV5-1 to TRBJ2-5, with 8 bases matching TRBD1. V lost 4 bases, J lost 0 bases, and 2 bases stayed unmatched. The CDR3 consists of 14 residues. Germline lookup yields CDR1 SGHRS and CDR2 YFSETQ.

In this sample, this clone turned up once. The V call is TRBV9, the J call TRBJ2-5; TRBD2 matches 14 bases. The junction had 7 bases not matched to a gene; V was cut back by 3 bases and J by 6 bases. CDR3 length equals 16 residues. Germline CDR1 SGDLS, CDR2 YYNGEE. CDR3 region: CASSGTGTSGRKTQYF. CDR3 coding DNA: TGTGCCAGCAGCGGCACCGGGACTAGCGGGAGAAAGACCCAGTACTTC.

The chain recombines TRBV11-2 with TRBJ2-1, with 11 bases that match TRBD2. Trimming cost V 5 bases and J 4 bases; bases outside gene matches: 7. CDR3 length: 16 amino acids. Germline loops: CDR1 SGHAT, CDR2 FQNNGV. Written as DNA, the CDR3 is TGTGCCAGCAGCACAACTAGCGGGAGATCGTACAATGAGCAGTTCTTC. Its protein product is CASSTTSGRSYNEQFF. The full variable domain, in which reference TRBV11-2 and TRBJ2-1 provide the parts outside the CDR3, is EAGVAQSPRYKIIEKRQSVAFWCNPISGHATLYWYQQILGQGPKLLIQFQNNGVVDDSQLPKDRFSAERLKGVDSTLKIQPAKLEDSAVYLCASSTTSGRSYNEQFFGPGTRLTVL.

The chain links TRBV28 to TRBJ1-5; a possible D gene is TRBD1 (5 bases). Trimming took off 8 bases at V and 5 bases at J, with 16 bases between the two ends. Germline V lookup: CDR1 MDHEN, CDR2 SYDVKM. The CDR3 has 14 amino acids. The CDR3 DNA sequence: TGTGCCAGCGGGGCAGGGACTCCTTATCAGCCCCAGCATTTT. Encoded protein: CASGAGTPYQPQHF. Complete variable domain (other parts from reference TRBV28 and TRBJ1-5): DVKVTQSSRYLVKRTGEKVFLECVQDMDHENMFWYRQDPGLGLRLIYFSYDVKMKEKGDIPEGYSVSREKKERFSLILESASTNQTSMYLCASGAGTPYQPQHFGDGTRLSIL.

Of note for this clone: This may be a read error, as it is one base from a much larger clone. The chain links TRBV28 to TRBJ1-2; D is perhaps TRBD1 (6 bases). CDR1 is MDHEN and CDR2 is SYDVKM in the germline V gene. Between the trimmed V and J ends, which lost 6 bases and 6 bases, there was a span of 20 bases. The CDR3 runs 15 residues. The CDR3 loop reads CASRRGAGRGDGYTF. The CDR3 bases are TGTGCCAGCAGAAGGGGGGCAGGGAGGGGCGATGGCTACACCTTC.

V gene TRBV18 combines with J gene TRBJ1-5; the D gene is possibly TRBD1 (5 bases). The V gene lost 4 bases and the J gene lost 5 bases, with 15 bases spanning the gap. The germline V gene encodes CDR1 KGHSH and CDR2 LQKENI. The CDR3 consists of 15 residues. CDR3: CASSRSGTADQPQHF. The DNA for the CDR3 is TGTGCCAGCTCACGTTCCGGGACGGCGGATCAGCCCCAGCATTTT.

This clone was detected ten times or more. J is TRBJ2-3 and V is TRBV10-2; no firm D call. V was clipped by 2 bases and J by 4 bases, with 10 bases between them. Germline V gene data show CDR1 as WSHSY and CDR2 as SAAADI. The CDR3 is 14 amino acids. CDR3 sequence (DNA): TGCGCCAGCAGTGAGCCAAATAATGCAGATACGCAGTATTTT. Protein: CASSEPNNADTQYF.

The chain couples TRBV5-6 to TRBJ1-2, with 12 bases that match TRBD1. This CDR3 contains 17 residues. Germline V lookup: CDR1 SGHDT, CDR2 YYEEEE. J gave up 4 bases and V 0 bases, and 7 bases lay outside the gene matches. The chain's CDR3 is CASSLAGTGGMVYGYTF. In DNA, the CDR3 is TGTGCCAGCAGCTTGGCCGGGACAGGGGGCATGGTCTATGGCTACACCTTC.

The chain recombines TRBV5-6 with TRBJ1-3, with D uncertain. Trimming took 0 bases from V and 2 from J, leaving 9 bases between them. There are 15 residues in the CDR3. Germline-derived CDR1 and CDR2 are SGHDT and YYEEEE. CDR3 sequence: CASSLGPGAGNTIYF. Written as DNA, the CDR3 is TGTGCCAGCAGCTTGGGCCCCGGGGCTGGAAACACCATATATTTT.

V usage is TRBV6-1 and J usage is TRBJ2-7; no clear D. V lost 4 bases and J 0 bases, leaving 13 bases between the germline ends. The CDR3 is 15 residues long. From germline, CDR1 is MNHNS and CDR2 SASEGT. The CDR3 region has the DNA TGTGCCAGCAGTGGATGGGCGACGAGCTCCTACGAGCAGTACTTC. Its protein is CASSGWATSSYEQYF.

The V call is TRBV6-5, the J call TRBJ2-2; a weak D match, TRBD2 (6 bases). The CDR3 loop spans 15 amino acids. The ends were cut back, 6 bases at V and 0 bases at J, with 11 bases in the middle. CDR1 is MNHEY, CDR2 SVGAGI, per germline. The CDR3 reads CASRIRDSNTGELFF. The CDR3 nucleotides are TGTGCCAGCAGGATCCGGGACTCGAACACCGGGGAGCTGTTTTTT.

V usage is TRBV7-2 and J usage is TRBJ1-2; the D is unclear. Trimming stripped 1 base from V and 9 bases from J, with 12 bases between. This CDR3 spans 13 amino acids. Germline loops: CDR1 SGHTA, CDR2 FQGNSA. CDR3 coding DNA: TGTGCCAGCAGCTTAGAGGAGGGTAGAAGCTACACCTTC. It codes for CASSLEEGRSYTF.

This sequence joins TRBV30 and TRBJ2-7; the D gene could be TRBD1 or TRBD2 (5 bases each). CDR1 GTSNPN and CDR2 SVGIG come from the germline V gene (reference sequence). Trimming took off 0 bases at V and 5 bases at J, with 14 bases between the two ends. The CDR3 runs 14 residues. The chain's CDR3 is CAWSVAGSHDEQYF. The CDR3 bases are TGTGCCTGGAGTGTGGCAGGGAGTCACGACGAGCAGTACTTC.

V and J are TRBV5-1 and TRBJ1-1, with D possibly being TRBD1 (6 bases). The V and J ends lost 5 bases and 6 bases respectively, with 14 bases between them. The germline gives CDR1 SGHRS, CDR2 YFSETQ. The CDR3 extends over 13 amino acids. CDR3 amino acids: CASRTGGKAEAFF. The DNA for the CDR3 is TGCGCCAGCAGGACGGGGGGCAAGGCTGAAGCTTTCTTT.

The CDR3 here is CASRRQSGTNEKLFF. CDR3 nucleotide sequence: TGCGCCAGCAGGAGACAATCAGGAACTAATGAAAAACTGTTTTTT. V gene TRBV5-1 combines with J gene TRBJ1-4, with D unresolved. The CDR3 runs 15 residues. V shed 5 bases and J shed 1 base, with 12 bases lying between them. The V gene's germline CDR1 is SGHRS and CDR2 YFSETQ.

Comment on this clone: This likely reflects a read error, since a far larger clone is one base away. Different DNA sequences within this sample yield the same CDR3. J is TRBJ2-3 and V is TRBV30, with a weak D call TRBD1 (5 bases). CDR1 is GTSNPN and CDR2 is SVGIG in the germline V gene (reference sequence). CDR3 length: 11 amino acids. This CDR3 is CAWSGTGTQYF. The CDR3 DNA is TGTGCCTGGAGCGGAACAGGTACGCAGTATTTT.

On this clone: One end of the junction varies from germline; a read error may be responsible. The genes are TRBV4-2 and TRBJ2-6; 9 bases line up with TRBD2. Germline-derived CDR1 and CDR2 are LGHNA and YNFKEQ. CDR3 size: 16 residues. In DNA, the CDR3 is TGTGCCAGCAGCCCCCGGGTGGCGGGAGGGGCCCACGTCCTGACTTTC. Translated: CASSPRVAGGAHVLTF.